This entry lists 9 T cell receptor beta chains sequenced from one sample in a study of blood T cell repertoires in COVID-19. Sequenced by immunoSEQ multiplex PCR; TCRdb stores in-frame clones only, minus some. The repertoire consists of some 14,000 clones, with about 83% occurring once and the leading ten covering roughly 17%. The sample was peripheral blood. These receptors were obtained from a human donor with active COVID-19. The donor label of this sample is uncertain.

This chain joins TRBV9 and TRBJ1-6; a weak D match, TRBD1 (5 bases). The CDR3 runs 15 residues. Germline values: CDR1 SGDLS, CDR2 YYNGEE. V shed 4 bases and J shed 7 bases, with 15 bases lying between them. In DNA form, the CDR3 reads TGTGCCAGCAGCACAGGCCCTCTCCTAAATTCACCCCTCCACTTT. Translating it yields CASSTGPLLNSPLHF.

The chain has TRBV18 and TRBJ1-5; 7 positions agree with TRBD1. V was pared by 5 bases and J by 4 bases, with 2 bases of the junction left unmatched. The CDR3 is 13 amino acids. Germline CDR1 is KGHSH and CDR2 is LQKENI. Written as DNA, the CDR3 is TGTGCCAGCTCAGTACAGGGGAATCAGCCCCAGCATTTT. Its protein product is CASSVQGNQPQHF.

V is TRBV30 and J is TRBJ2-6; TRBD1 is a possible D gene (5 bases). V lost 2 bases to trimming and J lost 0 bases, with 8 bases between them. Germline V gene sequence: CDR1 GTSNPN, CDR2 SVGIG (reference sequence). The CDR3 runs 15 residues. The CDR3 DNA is TGTGCCTGGAGTAGACAGCTCTCTGGGGCCAACGTCCTGACTTTC. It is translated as CAWSRQLSGANVLTF.

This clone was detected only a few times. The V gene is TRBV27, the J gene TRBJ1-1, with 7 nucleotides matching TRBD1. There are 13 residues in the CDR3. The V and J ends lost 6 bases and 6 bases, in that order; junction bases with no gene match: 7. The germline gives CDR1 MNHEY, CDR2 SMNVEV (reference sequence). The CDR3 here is CASRRQGSSEAFF. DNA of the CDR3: TGTGCCAGCAGGCGACAGGGCAGTTCTGAAGCTTTCTTT.

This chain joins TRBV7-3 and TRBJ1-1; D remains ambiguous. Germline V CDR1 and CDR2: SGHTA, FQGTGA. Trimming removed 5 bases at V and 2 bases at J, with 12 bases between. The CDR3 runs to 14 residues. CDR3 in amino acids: CASSRGPSNTEAFF. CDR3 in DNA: TGTGCCAGCAGCCGCGGGCCGAGCAACACTGAAGCTTTCTTT.

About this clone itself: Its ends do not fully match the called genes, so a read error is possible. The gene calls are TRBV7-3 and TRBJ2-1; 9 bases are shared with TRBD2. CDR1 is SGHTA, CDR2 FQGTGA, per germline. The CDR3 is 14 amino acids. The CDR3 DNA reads TGTGCCAGCAGCTCCGGACTAGCGTACAGTGAGCAGTTCTTC. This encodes CASSSGLAYSEQFF.

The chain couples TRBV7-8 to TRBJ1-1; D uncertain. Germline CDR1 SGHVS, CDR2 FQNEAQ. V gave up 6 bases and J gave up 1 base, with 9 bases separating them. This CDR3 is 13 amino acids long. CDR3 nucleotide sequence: TGTGCCAGCAGTACGGTAAGGAACACTGAAGCTTTCTTT. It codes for CASSTVRNTEAFF.

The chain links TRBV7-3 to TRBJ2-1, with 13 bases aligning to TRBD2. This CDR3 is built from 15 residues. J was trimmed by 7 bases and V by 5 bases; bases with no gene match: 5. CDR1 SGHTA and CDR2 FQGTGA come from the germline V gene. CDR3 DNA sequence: TGTGCCAGCAGCATACTAGCGGGAGGGCTGAATGAGCAGTTCTTC. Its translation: CASSILAGGLNEQFF.

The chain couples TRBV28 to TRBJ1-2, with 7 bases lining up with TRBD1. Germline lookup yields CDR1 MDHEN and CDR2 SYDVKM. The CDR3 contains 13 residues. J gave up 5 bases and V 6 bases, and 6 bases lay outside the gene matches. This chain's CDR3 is CASRSPGQYGYTF. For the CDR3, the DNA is TGTGCCAGCAGATCCCCGGGACAGTATGGCTACACCTTC.